This TCR beta chain stems from a study of blood T cells in healthy people across ages. A second PCR of about 6 to 12 cycles used a sample-barcoded 5' primer and a J-beta primer mix. A 12-random-nucleotide template-switch adaptor tagged each cDNA molecule. TCRdb independently ran MiXCR on the 5' RACE reads; one entry per CDR3 protein. Of approximately 580,000 distinct CDR3 sequences in the sample, under 30% were seen once. Looked up from germline, CDR1 is SQVTM and CDR2 is ANQGSEA. The CDR3 has 14 amino acids. The study's findings and limits: Donor CMV infection status was unknown, possibly confounding age-related changes in expanded clonotypes.

In this sample, this clonotype turned up a few times. The target antigen is unknown. These data were likewise used in another study, on T cells of mothers and their children. As that report states: Second-PCR primer M1S introduced sample barcodes and 2-4 random nucleotides. Overlap ran slightly, non-significantly higher for related than unrelated mother-child pairs.

The chain is built from TRBV29-1 and TRBJ2-1, with TRBD1 as a possible D gene (7 bases). Gene TRBJ2-7 matches the end of the DNA better, so the J call may be wrong. Sequencing was done on a sample of blood. The sequence came from a boy under 18 in good health. CDR3 DNA: TGCAGCGTTAGCGGTGGAGGGGGCAAGGGCGAGCAGTACTTC. Residues: CSVSGGGGKGEQYF.